This T cell receptor (beta chain) emerged from a study of early stage breast cancer tumors. Study background: Twelve of the 16 invasive tumors were ER+, PR+ and HER2-. Invasive lobular carcinomas made up four of 12 ER+/PR+/HER2- tumors.

Tissue for this sample was collected roughly 1.8-4 cm from the breast tumor. Assay used: immunoSEQ multiplex PCR; TCRdb lists only in-frame clones, some missing. This sample has about 6,000 clones, with over 65% found just once. The CDR3 loop spans 13 amino acids. V shed 2 bases and J shed 7 bases, with 9 bases lying between them. Germline V gene lookup returns CDR1 WSHSY and CDR2 SAAADI. This clone qualifies as large. Other DNA sequences in the sample encode the same CDR3. The origin of this receptor is a person aged 65 to 85 with breast cancer. Sequences were obtained from normal breast tissue next to the tumor. The chain joins TRBV10-2 to TRBJ1-5; perhaps TRBD1 as D (5 bases). In DNA form, the CDR3 reads TGCGCCAGCAGTGAGGGGGCGAGGCAGCCCCAGCATTTT. As protein: CASSEGARQPQHF.